This TCR beta chain was documented in a study of cytomegalovirus exposure and HLA in healthy donors. Both 60 Vbeta primers and 13 Jbeta primers went into the PCR. Sequenced by immunoSEQ multiplex PCR; TCRdb stores in-frame clones only, minus some. The repertoire has 90,000 to 120,000 clones, 76% of them found once; the top ten carry less than 2.5%. Study conclusions and caveats: Accurate prediction of most subjects' HLA-A and HLA-B alleles from TCR beta sequences was reported.

CDR1 MNHEY and CDR2 SMNVEV come from the germline V gene (reference sequence). The CDR3 spans 20 residues. Trimming took off 5 bases at V and 5 bases at J, with 33 bases between the two ends. As to this clone: Its antigen is not known.

V gene TRBV27 combines with J gene TRBJ1-1; D might be TRBD1 (6 bases). This receptor was taken from a man younger than 35 in good health and CMV-seronegative. Material for sequencing was PBMCs. CDR3 coding DNA: TGTGCCAGCAGTGCCCACAGGGTCTGGGGGGGGCGCAGAGAGGGTACTGAAGCTTTCTTT. This sequence encodes CASSAHRVWGGRREGTEAFF.